The 10 T cell receptor beta chains listed next were all sequenced from one sample in a study of chemoradiotherapy in HPV16-positive cancers. Assay used: immunoSEQ multiplex PCR; TCRdb lists only in-frame clones, some missing. The sample has some 500 clones, roughly 85% seen once. This material consisted of tumor tissue, taken from a patient who underwent chemoradiotherapy. The receptors here all came from a human donor with HPV-associated anogenital cancer.

This chain connects TRBV5-1 to TRBJ1-2; 9 bases fit TRBD1. Unmatched junction bases numbered 15, after V lost 3 bases and J lost 6 bases. The germline V gene encodes CDR1 SGHRS and CDR2 YFSETQ. CDR3 length: 17 residues. CDR3 nucleotides: TGCGCCAGCAGCTCCCGGACAGGGGTCACCGAAACTGATGGCTACACCTTC. Translating it yields CASSSRTGVTETDGYTF.

This rearrangement joins TRBV4-1 to TRBJ1-5; the D gene is possibly TRBD1 (6 bases). The CDR3 consists of 19 residues. Trimming pared 0 bases from V and 2 bases from J, leaving 20 bases between. Germline CDR1 MGHRA, CDR2 YSYEKL. The CDR3 bases are TGCGCCAGCAGCCAAGAGGGCAGGGGATGGACCTATGGCAATCAGCCCCAGCATTTT. The encoded protein is CASSQEGRGWTYGNQPQHF.

The rearrangement links TRBV4-3 to TRBJ1-2; weak D call: TRBD1 (5 bases). The V end lost 1 base, the J end lost 5 bases, and 20 bases lay between the germline ends. CDR1 LGHNA and CDR2 YSLEER come from the germline V gene. There are 17 residues in the CDR3. The DNA of the CDR3 is TGCGCCAGCAGCCAAGGATCGGCAGGGACTCCATCTTATGGCTACACCTTC. Residues: CASSQGSAGTPSYGYTF.

This chain connects TRBV5-1 to TRBJ2-7; no clear D. V lost 0 bases, J lost 2 bases, and 15 bases lay in between. The CDR3 totals 16 residues. Germline V gene lookup returns CDR1 SGHRS and CDR2 YFSETQ. The CDR3 nucleotides read TGCGCCAGCAGCTTGGCGGGTGGGCAGGTAACCTACGAGCAGTACTTC. It yields the protein CASSLAGGQVTYEQYF.

In this sample, this clone turned up a few times. The chain employs TRBV2 and TRBJ2-1; tentative D call: TRBD1 (6 bases). The CDR3 is 14 amino acids. With 2 bases removed from V and 9 bases from J, the gap between germline ends came to 14 bases. Germline V CDR1 and CDR2: SNHLY, FYNNEI. The CDR3 DNA sequence: TGTGCCAGCAGTGAACCAAACAGGGTTGCTGAGCAGTTCTTC. Encoded protein: CASSEPNRVAEQFF.

This clone was observed a few times. The J gene is TRBJ2-7, the V gene TRBV27; tentatively, D is TRBD2 (5 bases). Trimming took 3 bases from V and 6 from J, leaving 12 bases between them. The CDR3 spans 13 residues. Germline CDR1 is MNHEY and CDR2 is SMNVEV (reference sequence). This CDR3 reads CASSFSLGSEQYF. Written as DNA, the CDR3 is TGTGCCAGCAGTTTCTCTCTGGGGAGCGAGCAGTACTTC.

This clone was detected a few times. V gene TRBV15 combines with J gene TRBJ1-5; D perhaps matches TRBD1 (6 bases). Trimming removed 0 bases at V and 8 bases at J, with 23 bases between. Germline lookup yields CDR1 LNHNV and CDR2 YYDKDF (reference sequence). The CDR3 contains 18 residues. The CDR3 is CATSRDTGTTAGVKPQHF. The CDR3 DNA reads as TGTGCCACCAGCAGAGATACAGGGACTACTGCTGGGGTTAAGCCCCAGCATTTT.

The CDR3 region is CSIQGDGYTF. CDR3 nucleotides: TGTTCAATACAGGGAGATGGCTACACCTTC. V is TRBV7-9 and J is TRBJ1-2, with a weak D call TRBD1 (6 bases). The germline V gene encodes CDR1 SEHNR and CDR2 FQNEAQ (reference sequence). The CDR3 sequence is 10 residues long.

The V and J genes are TRBV27 and TRBJ1-1; D ambiguous. Trimming removed 0 bases at V and 4 bases at J, with 12 bases between. Germline CDR1 and CDR2: MNHEY and SMNVEV (reference sequence). The CDR3 spans 15 residues. The CDR3 DNA follows: TGTGCCAGCAGTTTATCCGATGGATGGGGCACTGAAGCTTTCTTT. Amino acid sequence: CASSLSDGWGTEAFF.

V usage is TRBV10-2 and J usage is TRBJ2-2, with D unclear. Germline CDR1 is WSHSY and CDR2 is SAAADI. The V end lost 7 bases, the J end lost 4 bases, and 16 bases lay between the germline ends. The CDR3 extends over 15 amino acids. CDR3 residues: CASTTALPGTGELFF. CDR3 in DNA: TGCGCCAGCACCACGGCCCTTCCCGGCACCGGGGAGCTGTTTTTT.